This T cell receptor (beta chain) was sequenced in a study of metastatic and nonmetastatic thyroid tumors. V gave up 6 bases and J gave up 1 base, with 15 bases separating them. This CDR3 has 15 amino acids. The V gene's germline CDR1 is MNHEY and CDR2 SMNVEV (reference sequence). This clone turned up a few times. Prior to thyroid surgery, none of the patients had received any treatment. TCRdb recomputed clones from the PCR reads via MiXCR. This table holds tens of thousands of clones, just over 35% found once. The chain recombines TRBV27 with TRBJ2-5, with a tentative D call TRBD2 (6 bases). Sequenced sample: tumor tissue. This receptor was identified in a female donor with papillary thyroid cancer or a benign thyroid nodule (not recorded which). Some clones in this sample may be carry-over from other donors' samples. The CDR3 protein is CASSRLVAAQETQYF. In DNA, the CDR3 is TGTGCCAGCAGCAGGTTGGTAGCGGCCCAAGAGACCCAGTACTTC.